The clone carrying this T cell receptor (beta chain) was found a few times. Its antigen remains unknown. From RNA transcripts, TCR beta CDR3 regions were amplified. HTBI primers drove first-round RT-PCR of the TCR CDR3. TCRdb reanalysed the multiplex PCR reads using MiXCR and keeps one entry per CDR3 protein. This table has around 690,000 distinct CDR3 sequences, roughly 20% appearing once. The CDR3 runs 16 residues. The germline CDR1 and CDR2 sequences are DFQATT and SNEGSKA (reference sequence). Trimming removed 2 bases at V and 6 bases at J, with 23 bases between. Based on clinical symptoms, serum thyroxine and TRAb, thyroid ultrasound and orbital computed tomography, diagnoses were reached. Using more than 7.5 ml of fresh peripheral blood, PBMCs were prepared. This entry is derived from a study of T cells in Graves' hyperthyroidism and ophthalmopathy. For the study at large: Prior to any treatment, at the point of initial diagnosis, peripheral blood was collected. Overall study findings and caveats: Among thyroid clonotypes expanded above 0.001, most also appeared in blood.

This clonotype was sampled from a man aged 25-45 years with Graves' ophthalmopathy. This chain uses TRBV20-1 with TRBJ2-7; weak D call: TRBD2 (7 bases). The sample was blood. The CDR3, as DNA: TGCAGTGCTAGATGGGGAGTCGGGGGGCCCTACTCCGAGCAGTACTTC. Protein: CSARWGVGGPYSEQYF.